At least ten counts were recorded for the clone carrying this T cell receptor (beta chain). Its antigen is as yet unknown. The data were obtained in a study of regulatory T cells in long-lasting Graves disease. Time point denoted: newly diagnosed GD, antithyroid drugs for less than 3 months. The authors made the TCR library using RNA they extracted from PBMCs. V lost 8 bases to trimming and J lost 5 bases, with 16 bases between them. In germline, CDR1 is MDHEN, CDR2 SYDVKM. This CDR3 is 13 amino acids long. HTBI primers from iRepertoire and Arm-PCR of CDR3 regions yielded the TCR beta libraries. TCRdb reanalysed the multiplex PCR reads using MiXCR and keeps one entry per CDR3 protein. Of 360,000 or so distinct CDR3 sequences in the sample, roughly 17% are singletons; the top ten hold over 20%. Study-wide results and caveats: TRBV28 was favored in persistent disease, as were TRBJ1-2 and TRBJ2-5.

The data also belong to a second study, concerning T cells in Graves' hyperthyroidism and ophthalmopathy.

The J gene is TRBJ2-7, the V gene TRBV28; a possible D gene is TRBD2 (6 bases). The origin of this receptor is a woman aged 18-35 years with Graves disease. Sample: peripheral blood mononuclear cells (PBMCs), taken at new diagnosis, from a patient treated with antithyroid drugs. For the CDR3, the DNA is TGTGCCAGCGGCTGGGGAGGCGGCGACGAGCAGTACTTC. It codes for CASGWGGGDEQYF.